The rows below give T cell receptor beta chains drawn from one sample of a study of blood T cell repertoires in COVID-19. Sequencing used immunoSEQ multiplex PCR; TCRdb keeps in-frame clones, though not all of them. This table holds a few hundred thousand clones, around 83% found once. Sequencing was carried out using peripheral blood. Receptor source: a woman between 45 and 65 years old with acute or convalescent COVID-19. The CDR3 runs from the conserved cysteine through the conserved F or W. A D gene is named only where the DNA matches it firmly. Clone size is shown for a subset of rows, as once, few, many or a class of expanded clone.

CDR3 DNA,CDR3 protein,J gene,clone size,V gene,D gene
TGTGCCAGCTCACCACCGGGGAGCTCTGGAAACACCATATATTTT,CASSPPGSSGNTIYF,TRBJ1-3,-,TRBV18,-
TGTGCCAGCAGTGACTCCCCACTGGAGACCCAGTACTTC,CASSDSPLETQYF,TRBJ2-5,-,TRBV25-1,-
TGTGCCAGCAAGCCCCCAGGACTGATGAACACTGAAGCTTTCTTT,CASKPPGLMNTEAFF,TRBJ1-1,-,TRBV6-5,-
TGTGCCTGGAGTAGGACACCTAGCTCCTACAATGAGCAGTTCTTC,CAWSRTPSSYNEQFF,TRBJ2-1,-,TRBV30,-
TGTGCCAGCAGCTTAGGGGGACACAGCAATCAGCCCCAGCATTTT,CASSLGGHSNQPQHF,TRBJ1-5,-,TRBV7-8,-
TGTGCCAGTAGTCTGACAGGGTACACTGAAGCTTTCTTT,CASSLTGYTEAFF,TRBJ1-1,-,TRBV19,TRBD1
TGCGCCAGCAGCTTGAGCGGAATTAGCACAGATACGCAGTATTTT,CASSLSGISTDTQYF,TRBJ2-3,-,TRBV5-1,-
TGTGCCAGCAGGGACAGCTACAATCAGCCCCAGCATTTT,CASRDSYNQPQHF,TRBJ1-5,-,TRBV6-5,-
TGTGCCAGCAGCTTGCCTTCCGGGAAGGAGACCCAGTACTTC,CASSLPSGKETQYF,TRBJ2-5,few,TRBV5-5,-
TGTGCCAGCAGACAACAGGGGTCTAATTCACCCCTCCACTTT,CASRQQGSNSPLHF,TRBJ1-6,few,TRBV2,TRBD1
TGTGCCAGCAGGAAATTAGCGGGTCAAGAGACCCAGTACTTC,CASRKLAGQETQYF,TRBJ2-5,-,TRBV7-9,TRBD2
TGCGCCAGCAGCGCTCAGGGGGCTAAGAGAGGGAGCTCCTACAATGAGCAGTTCTTC,CASSAQGAKRGSSYNEQFF,TRBJ2-1,few,TRBV5-1,TRBD1
TGTGCCAGCAGCCAAACCGGACTCATCCAAGAGACCCAGTACTTC,CASSQTGLIQETQYF,TRBJ2-5,-,TRBV9,-
TGTGCCAGCTCAGCAGACAGAGCCTATGGCTACACCTTC,CASSADRAYGYTF,TRBJ1-2,-,TRBV18,-
TGTGCCAGCAGCGTCAGGGTGAACACCGGGGAGCTGTTTTTT,CASSVRVNTGELFF,TRBJ2-2,-,TRBV9,-
TGTGCCAGCAGCTTAGGCCGCGGAATCCTTGCCTACGAGCAGTACTTC,CASSLGRGILAYEQYF,TRBJ2-7,few,TRBV7-8,-
TGTGCCAGCAGTGGGGACAGCGGAAAAACTTTCTTT,CASSGDSGKTFF,TRBJ1-1,few,TRBV2,TRBD1
TGTGCCACCCCCCTGAGGGAGGAACCTGGGGGCTACACCTTC,CATPLREEPGGYTF,TRBJ1-2,-,TRBV2,-
TGTGCCATCAGTGTAGACAGACCCAACACCATATATTTT,CAISVDRPNTIYF,TRBJ1-3,-,TRBV10-3,-
TGTGCCAGCAGCTTAGCTCCTAGCGGCAATGAGCAGTTCTTC,CASSLAPSGNEQFF,TRBJ2-1,-,TRBV11-2,TRBD2
TGTGCCAGCAAAAGACAGGGCTACAATGAGCAGTTCTTC,CASKRQGYNEQFF,TRBJ2-1,-,TRBV2,TRBD1
TGTGCCAGCAGTTATAGGACAGGGGAAATCTACGAGCAGTACTTC,CASSYRTGEIYEQYF,TRBJ2-7,-,TRBV6-2/TRBV6-3,TRBD1
TGTGCCTGGAGCCCCCTAGCGGGAGACCGAACCGGGGAGCTGTTTTTT,CAWSPLAGDRTGELFF,TRBJ2-2,few,TRBV30,TRBD2
TGTGCCAGCAGTTACGAGGCTCAAGAGACCCAGTACTTC,CASSYEAQETQYF,TRBJ2-5,-,TRBV6-6,-
TGTGCCACCAGTGACCCTACTAGCGGGAGCACAGATACGCAGTATTTT,CATSDPTSGSTDTQYF,TRBJ2-3,-,TRBV24-1,TRBD2
TGTGCCAGCAGCCTCAGGGTAGCTGGGGCCAACGTCCTGACTTTC,CASSLRVAGANVLTF,TRBJ2-6,-,TRBV7-8,-
TGTGCCAGCAGCTTCCTAGGACAGGGGGCTGGCGGGGAGCTGTTTTTT,CASSFLGQGAGGELFF,TRBJ2-2,once,TRBV11-3,TRBD1
TGTGCCAGCTCACCTAGCGGGAGCGTGTGGAATGAGCAGTTCTTC,CASSPSGSVWNEQFF,TRBJ2-1,-,TRBV18,TRBD2
TGCAGCGTCCCTCGGGACACTTTGAACACTGAAGCTTTCTTT,CSVPRDTLNTEAFF,TRBJ1-1,-,TRBV29-1,-
TGTGCCAGCAGCTTAGCCCGGACAGGGGACGGAGAGACCCAGTACTTC,CASSLARTGDGETQYF,TRBJ2-5,-,TRBV7-6,TRBD1
TGTGCCAGCAGTTTATCGGGCAGGTTGAACACTGAAGCTTTCTTT,CASSLSGRLNTEAFF,TRBJ1-1,-,TRBV27,-
TGTGCCAGCAGCTTACGGGATGCCTACGAGCAGTACTTC,CASSLRDAYEQYF,TRBJ2-7,-,TRBV7-8,-
TGTGCCAGCGCCGCCGGCACGAAGAGGGAGCAGTTCTTC,CASAAGTKREQFF,TRBJ2-1,-,TRBV27,-
TGTGCCAGCAGCTTACTCGGGCTAGCTGAAAATGAGCAGTTCTTC,CASSLLGLAENEQFF,TRBJ2-1,-,TRBV7-3,-
TGTGCCAGTAGCTGGACAGACAGCCGGAAAGAGACCCAGTACTTC,CASSWTDSRKETQYF,TRBJ2-5,-,TRBV19,-
TGTGCCAGCAGCCAGCCCAGTACAGACAGCTATGGCTACACCTTC,CASSQPSTDSYGYTF,TRBJ1-2,-,TRBV14,-
TGCAGCGTTGTCGTCGGTGATTCACCCCTCCACTTT,CSVVVGDSPLHF,TRBJ1-6,-,TRBV29-1,-
TGTGCTGCCTTTCGGGACACTGAGCAGTACTTC,CAAFRDTEQYF,TRBJ2-7,-,TRBV30,-
TGTGCCAGCAGCCTGACTAGCGGGGGAGAGACCCAGTACTTC,CASSLTSGGETQYF,TRBJ2-5,once,TRBV28,TRBD2
TGTGCCTGGAGCGCCCTGGGCGGGGAAGCTTTCTTT,CAWSALGGEAFF,TRBJ1-1,-,TRBV30,-
TGTGCCAGTAGTCTGGACGGGGTTTATAGCAATCAGCCCCAGCATTTT,CASSLDGVYSNQPQHF,TRBJ1-5,-,TRBV19,-
TGTGCCAGCAGTCTCCCGGTTCGGGAGGGAAGCTCCTACAATGAGCAGTTCTTC,CASSLPVREGSSYNEQFF,TRBJ2-1,-,TRBV27,TRBD2
TGCAGCGTTGAAGATCCGGGCAGGGAGGACACTGAAGCTTTCTTT,CSVEDPGREDTEAFF,TRBJ1-1,once,TRBV29-1,-
TGTGCCAGCAGCTTCAACAGGGGTGGAAACACCATATATTTT,CASSFNRGGNTIYF,TRBJ1-3,-,TRBV3-1/TRBV3-2,TRBD1
TGCACCAGCAGTCTGTCATCACAGGGGCGTGAGAGGGAGCAGTACTTC,CTSSLSSQGREREQYF,TRBJ2-7,-,TRBV1,-
TGTGCCTGGAGCGCGGGGACCCGAAAACTGTTTTTT,CAWSAGTRKLFF,TRBJ1-4,-,TRBV30,-
TGCGCCAGCAGCTTGATACCGGGACAGGGGACCTACAATGAGCAGTTCTTC,CASSLIPGQGTYNEQFF,TRBJ2-1,-,TRBV5-1,TRBD1
TGTGCCAGTAGTAACGGAGCGAATATTGAGCAGTACTTC,CASSNGANIEQYF,TRBJ2-7,-,TRBV19,-
TGTGCCACCAGTGATTTGGGGGAGGGCACCGGGGAGCTGTTTTTT,CATSDLGEGTGELFF,TRBJ2-2,-,TRBV24-1,TRBD2
TGTGCCAGCAGCCCACGTCTGGGCCCTAATTCACCCCTCCACTTT,CASSPRLGPNSPLHF,TRBJ1-6,-,TRBV7-6,-
TGTGCCAGCAGCAGCGGGACTAGCGGCTCCTACGAGCAGTACTTC,CASSSGTSGSYEQYF,TRBJ2-7,once,TRBV7-2,TRBD2
TGCGCCAGCAGCCAAGATGGGGGGGGTCAGCCCCAGCATTTT,CASSQDGGGQPQHF,TRBJ1-5,-,TRBV4-1,-
TGCGCCAGCAGCCCCCGCGGGGCAGACCTCAATAATACGCAGTATTTT,CASSPRGADLNNTQYF,TRBJ2-3,-,TRBV5-1,-
TGTGCCAGCACCGACAGGGTTGATCAGCCCCAGCATTTT,CASTDRVDQPQHF,TRBJ1-5,once,TRBV7-9,TRBD1
TGTGCCAGCAGTGAACGAGACCGCGGGAACTATGGCTACACCTTC,CASSERDRGNYGYTF,TRBJ1-2,-,TRBV2,-